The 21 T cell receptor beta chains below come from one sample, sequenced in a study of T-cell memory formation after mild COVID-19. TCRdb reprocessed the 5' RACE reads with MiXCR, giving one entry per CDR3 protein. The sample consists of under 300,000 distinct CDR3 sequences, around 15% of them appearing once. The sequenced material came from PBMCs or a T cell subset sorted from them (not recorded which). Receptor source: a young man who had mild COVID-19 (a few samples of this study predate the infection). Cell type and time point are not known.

This chain's CDR3 is CSVLKPQGPDYGYTF. In DNA form, the CDR3 reads TGCAGCGTCCTAAAACCGCAGGGGCCTGACTATGGCTACACCTTC. This chain joins TRBV29-1 and TRBJ1-2, with a possible D match to TRBD1 (6 bases). The CDR3 sequence is 15 residues long. V was pared by 6 bases and J by 3 bases, with 20 bases between. The V gene's germline CDR1 is SQVTM and CDR2 ANQGSEA.

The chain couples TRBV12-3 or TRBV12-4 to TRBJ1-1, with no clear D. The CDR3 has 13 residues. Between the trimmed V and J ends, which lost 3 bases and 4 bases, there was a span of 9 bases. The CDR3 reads CASSFGVLTEAFF. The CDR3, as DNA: TGTGCCAGCAGTTTCGGTGTTCTCACTGAAGCTTTCTTT.

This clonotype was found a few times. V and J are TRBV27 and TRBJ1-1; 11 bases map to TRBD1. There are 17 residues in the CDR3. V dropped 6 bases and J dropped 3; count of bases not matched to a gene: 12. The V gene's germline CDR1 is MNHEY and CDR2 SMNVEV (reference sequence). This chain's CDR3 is CASSSPGTGGGYTEAFF. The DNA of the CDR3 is TGTGCCAGCAGCTCTCCCGGGACAGGGGGTGGTTACACTGAAGCTTTCTTT.

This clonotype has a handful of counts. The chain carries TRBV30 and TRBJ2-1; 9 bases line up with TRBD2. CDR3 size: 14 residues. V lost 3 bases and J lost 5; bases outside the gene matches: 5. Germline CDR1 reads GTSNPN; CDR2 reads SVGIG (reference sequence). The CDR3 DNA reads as TGTGCCTGGAGCGCTAGCGGGATCGACAATGAGCAGTTCTTC. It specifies CAWSASGIDNEQFF.

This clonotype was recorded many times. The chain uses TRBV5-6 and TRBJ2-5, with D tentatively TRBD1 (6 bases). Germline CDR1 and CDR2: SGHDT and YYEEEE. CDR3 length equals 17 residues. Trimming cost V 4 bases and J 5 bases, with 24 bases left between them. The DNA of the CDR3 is TGTGCCAGCAGCACACCGCCAGGGAATCTGGGGGCGGAGACCCAGTACTTC. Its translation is CASSTPPGNLGAETQYF. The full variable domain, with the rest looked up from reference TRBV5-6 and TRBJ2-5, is DAGVTQSPTHLIKTRGQQVTLRCSPKSGHDTVSWYQQALGQGPQFIFQYYEEEERQRGNFPDRFSGHQFPNYSSELNVNALLLGDSALYLCASSTPPGNLGAETQYFGPGTRLLVL.

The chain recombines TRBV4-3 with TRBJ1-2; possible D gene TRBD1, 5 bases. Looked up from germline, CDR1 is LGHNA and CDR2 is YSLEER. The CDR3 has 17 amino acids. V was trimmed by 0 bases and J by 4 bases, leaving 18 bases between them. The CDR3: CASSQERATDLGYGYTF. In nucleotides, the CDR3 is TGCGCCAGCAGCCAAGAAAGGGCGACAGACTTGGGCTATGGCTACACCTTC.

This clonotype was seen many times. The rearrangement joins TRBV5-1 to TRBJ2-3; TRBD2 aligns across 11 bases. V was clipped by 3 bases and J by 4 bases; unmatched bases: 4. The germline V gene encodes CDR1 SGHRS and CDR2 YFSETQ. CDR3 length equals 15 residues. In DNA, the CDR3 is TGCGCCAGCAGCTCGGGACTAGCGGATTCAGATACGCAGTATTTT. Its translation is CASSSGLADSDTQYF.

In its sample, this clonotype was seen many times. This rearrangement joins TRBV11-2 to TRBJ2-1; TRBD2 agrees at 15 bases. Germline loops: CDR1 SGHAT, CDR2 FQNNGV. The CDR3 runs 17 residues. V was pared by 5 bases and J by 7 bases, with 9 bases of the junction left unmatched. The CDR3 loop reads CASSPIGTSGGSNEQFF. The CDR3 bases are TGTGCCAGCAGCCCTATCGGGACTAGCGGGGGGTCGAATGAGCAGTTCTTC. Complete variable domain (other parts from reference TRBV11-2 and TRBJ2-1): EAGVAQSPRYKIIEKRQSVAFWCNPISGHATLYWYQQILGQGPKLLIQFQNNGVVDDSQLPKDRFSAERLKGVDSTLKIQPAKLEDSAVYLCASSPIGTSGGSNEQFFGPGTRLTVL.

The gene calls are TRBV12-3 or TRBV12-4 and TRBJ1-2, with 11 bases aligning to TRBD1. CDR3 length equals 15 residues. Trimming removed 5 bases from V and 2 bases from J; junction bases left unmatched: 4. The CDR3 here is CASSTRDRGNYGYTF. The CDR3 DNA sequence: TGTGCCAGCAGTACCCGGGACAGGGGGAACTATGGCTACACCTTC.

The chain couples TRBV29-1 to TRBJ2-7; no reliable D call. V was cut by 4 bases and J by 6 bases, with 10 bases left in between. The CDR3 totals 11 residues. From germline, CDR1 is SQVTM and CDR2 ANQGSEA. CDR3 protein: CSVALPSEQYF. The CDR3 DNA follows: TGCAGCGTTGCTCTGCCCAGCGAGCAGTACTTC.

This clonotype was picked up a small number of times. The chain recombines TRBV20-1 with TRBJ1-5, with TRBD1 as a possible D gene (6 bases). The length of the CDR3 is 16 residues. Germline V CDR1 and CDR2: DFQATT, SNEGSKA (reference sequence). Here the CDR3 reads CSVAGEPQGRGQPQHF. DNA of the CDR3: TGCAGCGTGGCTGGGGAACCACAGGGACGAGGTCAGCCCCAGCATTTT.

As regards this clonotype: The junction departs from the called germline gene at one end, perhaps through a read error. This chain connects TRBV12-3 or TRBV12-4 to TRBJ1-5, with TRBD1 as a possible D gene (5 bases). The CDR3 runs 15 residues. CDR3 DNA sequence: TGTGCCAGCAGTTTCGACAGCCCGACGGGTCAGCACCAGCATTTT. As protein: CASSFDSPTGQHQHF.

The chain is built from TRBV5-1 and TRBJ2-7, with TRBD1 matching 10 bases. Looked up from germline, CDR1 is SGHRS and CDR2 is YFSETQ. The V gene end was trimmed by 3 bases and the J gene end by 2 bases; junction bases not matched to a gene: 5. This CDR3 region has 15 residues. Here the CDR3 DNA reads TGCGCCAGCAGCTCGAGGACAGGGGGGACCTACGAGCAGTACTTC. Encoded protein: CASSSRTGGTYEQYF.

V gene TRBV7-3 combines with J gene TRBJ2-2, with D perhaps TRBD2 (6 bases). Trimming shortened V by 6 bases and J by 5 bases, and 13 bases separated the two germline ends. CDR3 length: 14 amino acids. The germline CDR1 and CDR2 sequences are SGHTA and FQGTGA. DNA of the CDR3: TGTGCCAGCAGTTACGGAGGGGAAACCGGGGAGCTGTTTTTT. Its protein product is CASSYGGETGELFF. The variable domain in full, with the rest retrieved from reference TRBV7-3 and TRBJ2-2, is GAGVSQTPSNKVTEKGKYVELRCDPISGHTALYWYRQSLGQGPEFLIYFQGTGAADDSGLPNDRFFAVRPEGSVSTLKIQRTERGDSAVYLCASSYGGETGELFFGEGSRLTVL.

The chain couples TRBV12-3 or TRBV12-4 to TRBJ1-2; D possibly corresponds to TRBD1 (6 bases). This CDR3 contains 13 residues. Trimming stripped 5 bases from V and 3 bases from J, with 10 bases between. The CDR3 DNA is TGTGCCAGCAGTCCCCAGGGGTACTATGGCTACACCTTC. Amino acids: CASSPQGYYGYTF.

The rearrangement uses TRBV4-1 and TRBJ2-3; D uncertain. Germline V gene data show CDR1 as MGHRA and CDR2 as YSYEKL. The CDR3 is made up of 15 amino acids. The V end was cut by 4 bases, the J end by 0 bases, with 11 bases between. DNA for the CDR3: TGCGCCAGCAGCCGGGATAGCTTTAGCACAGATACGCAGTATTTT. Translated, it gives CASSRDSFSTDTQYF.

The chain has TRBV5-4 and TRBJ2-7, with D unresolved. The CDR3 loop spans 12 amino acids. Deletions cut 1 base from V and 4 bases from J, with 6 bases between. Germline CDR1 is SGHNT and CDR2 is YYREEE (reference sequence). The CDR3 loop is CASSLKGYEQYF. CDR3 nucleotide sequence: TGTGCCAGCAGCTTGAAGGGATACGAGCAGTACTTC.

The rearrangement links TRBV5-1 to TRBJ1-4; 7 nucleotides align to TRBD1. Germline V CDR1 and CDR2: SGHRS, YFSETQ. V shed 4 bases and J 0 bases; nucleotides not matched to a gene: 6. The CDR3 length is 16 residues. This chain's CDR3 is CASSTGTVATNEKLFF. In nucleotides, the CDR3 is TGCGCCAGCAGCACCGGGACAGTTGCAACTAATGAAAAACTGTTTTTT.

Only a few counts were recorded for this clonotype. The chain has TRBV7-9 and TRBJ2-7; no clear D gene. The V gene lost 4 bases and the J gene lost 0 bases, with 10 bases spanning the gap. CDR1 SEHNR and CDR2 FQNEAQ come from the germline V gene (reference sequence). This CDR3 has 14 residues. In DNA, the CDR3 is TGTGCCAGCAGCTCCTCGACCAGCTCCTACGAGCAGTACGTC. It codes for CASSSSTSSYEQYV.

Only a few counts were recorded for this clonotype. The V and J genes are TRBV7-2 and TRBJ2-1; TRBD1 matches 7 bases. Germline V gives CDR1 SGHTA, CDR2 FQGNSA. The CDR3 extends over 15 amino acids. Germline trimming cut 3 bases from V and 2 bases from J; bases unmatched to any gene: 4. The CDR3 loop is CASSFVGGPYNEQFF. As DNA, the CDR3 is TGTGCCAGCAGCTTCGTAGGGGGCCCCTACAATGAGCAGTTCTTC.

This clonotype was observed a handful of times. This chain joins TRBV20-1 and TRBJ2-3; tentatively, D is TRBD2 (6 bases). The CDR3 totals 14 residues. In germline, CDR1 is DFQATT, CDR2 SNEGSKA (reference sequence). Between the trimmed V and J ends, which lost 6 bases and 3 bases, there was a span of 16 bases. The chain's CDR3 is CSAHRGIGTDTQYF. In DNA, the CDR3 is TGCAGTGCACACCGGGGGATTGGGACAGATACGCAGTATTTT.